Listed below are T cell receptor beta chains from one sample, sequenced in a study of response to subunit inactivated influenza vaccine. Via MiXCR, TCRdb re-called the RT-PCR reads, giving one row per CDR3 protein. The data contain under 950,000 distinct CDR3 sequences, 21% of them singletons. The source material was PBMCs from blood, sampled 5 days after vaccination. The receptors were sampled from a man aged 45-65 years who received an inactivated influenza vaccine. Both conserved end residues are part of each CDR3.

>17|TRBV27
CASSHPATGANTGELFF
>13|TRBV4-3
CASSPAVAYEQYF
>13|TRBV15
CATGKREQETQYF
>12|TRBV10-3
CAIRSDSPEQYF
>12|TRBV20-1
CSAGSRADTQYF
>16|TRBV3-1
CASSQGRLEAPETQYF
>12|TRBV6-5
CASSGDAPEQFF
>15|TRBV2
CASSAVRGFGGELFF
>17|TRBV20-1
CSARHEGLHTLTDTQYF
>14|TRBV7-7
CASSSSGRSGELFF
>15|TRBV28
CASSRGTGRPYEQYF
>16|TRBV12-3/TRBV12-4
CASIKAGTPPPYEQYF
>14|TRBV2
CASTKTGTPYEQYF
>14|TRBV6-1
CASSPTRYGNTIYF
>13|TRBV6-2/TRBV6-3
CASNPRRNNEQFF
>15|TRBV4-3
CASSLQQGPPYEQYF
>14|TRBV20-1
CSASTDRANSPLHF
>16|TRBV5-5
CASSLGPGSSNQPQHF
>15|TRBV28
CASSLQAGSYNEQFF
>14|TRBV5-1
CASSPTGLPYEQYF
>16|TRBV4-1
CASSQLTGAVNTEAFF
>12|TRBV4-2
CASSQEAQKLFF
>14|TRBV11-2
CASSKDRGVHEQFF
>15|TRBV7-2
CASTRPVRSTDTQYF
>13|TRBV7-2
CASNLQGRDTQYF
>17|TRBV5-1
CASSSSTGTGAADTQYF
>14|TRBV20-1
CSASPLGLYNEQFF
>13|TRBV29-1
CSVVTVNTGELFF